The 29 T cell receptor beta chains in this list originate from one sample, sequenced in a study of blood T cell repertoires in COVID-19. Only in-frame clones appear in the TCRdb table, and some are missing; sequencing was by immunoSEQ multiplex PCR. The sample consists of roughly 400,000 clones, 80% to 90% of them appearing once. The specimen sequenced was peripheral blood. These receptor sequences come from a woman aged 55-70 years with COVID-19, enrolled during active disease.

V and J are TRBV6-5 and TRBJ1-3; tentative D call: TRBD1 (6 bases). V gave up 7 bases and J gave up 2 bases, with 15 bases separating them. CDR1 MNHEY and CDR2 SVGAGI come from the germline V gene. The CDR3 sequence is 15 residues long. The CDR3, as DNA: TGTGCCAGCACCCTAACCCGACAGGCTGGAAACACCATATATTTT. Its protein is CASTLTRQAGNTIYF.

The rearrangement uses TRBV6-6 and TRBJ2-5, with 11 bases that match TRBD2. The CDR3 sequence is 16 residues long. V dropped 4 bases and J dropped 2; count of bases not matched to a gene: 6. Germline-derived CDR1 and CDR2 are MNHNY and SVGAGI (reference sequence). The CDR3 bases are TGTGCCAGCAGTTTCCATAGCGGGGGGGTACAAGAGACCCAGTACTTC. Translation: CASSFHSGGVQETQYF.

This clone appeared once. The chain is built from TRBV7-9 and TRBJ2-1, with 14 bases aligning to TRBD2. Germline-derived CDR1 and CDR2 are SEHNR and FQNEAQ (reference sequence). CDR3 length: 18 residues. The V and J ends lost 4 bases and 0 bases, in that order; junction bases with no gene match: 5. The CDR3: CASSSGTSGGSSYNEQFF. In DNA form, the CDR3 reads TGTGCCAGCAGCTCCGGGACTAGCGGGGGTAGCTCCTACAATGAGCAGTTCTTC.

This clone has a handful of counts. J is TRBJ2-1 and V is TRBV9; no clear D gene. CDR1 and CDR2 from the germline V gene are SGDLS and YYNGEE. This CDR3 spans 14 amino acids. Trimming shortened V by 4 bases and J by 5 bases, and 13 bases separated the two germline ends. CDR3 coding DNA: TGTGCCAGCAGCTCCCCGCAGTCCCACAATGAGCAGTTCTTC. Translated: CASSSPQSHNEQFF.

The genes are TRBV24-1 and TRBJ2-5; D is unresolved. Trimming removed 4 bases at V and 2 bases at J, with 4 bases between. Germline CDR1 is KGHDR and CDR2 is SFDVKD. This CDR3 has 12 residues. CDR3 residues: CATSDPQETQYF. The DNA for the CDR3 is TGTGCCACCAGTGACCCACAAGAGACCCAGTACTTC.

The chain recombines TRBV18 with TRBJ2-5; tentative D call: TRBD1 (5 bases). This CDR3 contains 15 residues. In germline, CDR1 is KGHSH, CDR2 LQKENI. V lost 0 bases, J lost 4 bases, and 12 bases lay in between. CDR3 sequence: CASSPPAGRGETQYF. DNA of the CDR3: TGTGCCAGCTCACCACCGGCAGGAAGGGGAGAGACCCAGTACTTC.

The chain combines TRBV3-1 (or the pseudogene TRBV3-2) with TRBJ2-7; D gene unclear. Trimming removed 0 bases at V and 2 bases at J, with 11 bases between. Germline-derived CDR1 and CDR2 are LGHDT and YNNKEL (reference sequence). CDR3 length: 15 amino acids. The CDR3: CASSQDITDPYEQYF. CDR3 DNA: TGTGCCAGCAGCCAAGATATAACAGACCCCTACGAGCAGTACTTC.

The rearrangement uses TRBV19 and TRBJ2-3, with TRBD2 as a possible D gene (5 bases). This CDR3 is 10 amino acids long. Germline V gives CDR1 LNHDA, CDR2 SQIVND (reference sequence). The CDR3 sequence: CAAGTDTQYF. The CDR3 DNA reads TGTGCAGCGGGCACAGATACGCAGTATTTT.

This clone has a handful of counts. The V gene is TRBV6-5, the J gene TRBJ2-6; 8 bases agree with TRBD1. The V and J ends lost 4 bases and 0 bases, in that order; junction bases with no gene match: 2. Germline loops: CDR1 MNHEY, CDR2 SVGAGI. There are 16 residues in the CDR3. The CDR3 here is CASSWTGLSGANVLTF. The CDR3 nucleotides read TGTGCCAGCAGTTGGACAGGGCTCTCTGGGGCCAACGTCCTGACTTTC.

The rearrangement uses TRBV19 and TRBJ1-4; a weak D match, TRBD1 (5 bases). Trimming pared 3 bases from V and 10 bases from J, leaving 12 bases between. The CDR3 loop spans 13 amino acids. Germline assignment: CDR1 LNHDA and CDR2 SQIVND (reference sequence). CDR3 bases: TGTGCCAGTAGTATGGCGGGGGTCGGAAAACTGTTTTTT. The encoded protein is CASSMAGVGKLFF.

The chain couples TRBV28 to TRBJ2-1, with 9 bases matching TRBD1. CDR3 length: 15 amino acids. CDR1 MDHEN and CDR2 SYDVKM come from the germline V gene. The V segment lost 4 bases and the J segment 4 bases; nucleotides outside the gene matches: 5. Here the CDR3 reads CASSSLTGGYNEQFF. For the CDR3, the DNA is TGTGCCAGCAGTTCGTTGACAGGGGGTTACAATGAGCAGTTCTTC.

A note on this clone: The junction and the germline gene differ at one end; a read error may be behind it. V and J are TRBV28 and TRBJ1-4, with D perhaps matching TRBD1 (5 bases). CDR3 size: 14 residues. CDR1 is MDHEN and CDR2 is SYDVKM in the germline V gene. Written as DNA, the CDR3 is TGTGCCAGCAGGCAGCCTGGGACTAGTGAAAAACTGTTTTTT. Encoded protein: CASRQPGTSEKLFF.

This clone was detected only once. In DNA form, the CDR3 reads TGTGCCTCCACCGGGACACTATATGGCTACACCTTC. Translating gives CASTGTLYGYTF. The chain employs TRBV30 and TRBJ1-2, with D possibly matching TRBD1 (6 bases). The germline CDR1 and CDR2 sequences are GTSNPN and SVGIG (reference sequence). Trimming pared 7 bases from V and 5 bases from J, leaving 14 bases between. This CDR3 is 12 amino acids long.

The V call is TRBV7-2, the J call TRBJ2-7; the match to TRBD1 covers 9 bases. V lost 4 bases and J lost 4; bases outside the gene matches: 5. This CDR3 has 14 residues. The V gene's germline CDR1 is SGHTA and CDR2 FQGNSA. The CDR3 DNA follows: TGTGCCAGCAGCTCTGGGACAGGGAGGTACGAGCAGTACTTC. It translates to CASSSGTGRYEQYF.

The chain joins TRBV5-1 to TRBJ1-5, with 7 bases fitting TRBD1. This CDR3 region has 15 residues. The germline gives CDR1 SGHRS, CDR2 YFSETQ. Trimming at V came to 1 base and at J to 3 bases, leaving 4 bases not matched to a gene. The CDR3 nucleotides are TGCGCCAGCAGCTTGTCCGGACAGGTCAATCAGCCCCAGCATTTT. Residues: CASSLSGQVNQPQHF.

The J gene is TRBJ1-1, the V gene TRBV5-6; 7 bases are shared with TRBD1. The germline CDR1 and CDR2 sequences are SGHDT and YYEEEE. The CDR3 is made up of 19 amino acids. V gave up 5 bases and J gave up 1 base; unmatched junction bases: 20. The CDR3 bases are TGTGCCAGCAGTTCTCTCCGGGACAGAGGTCCGGGAAAGAACACTGAAGCTTTCTTT. It yields the protein CASSSLRDRGPGKNTEAFF.

The table lists this clone with a count of one. The rearrangement uses TRBV5-6 and TRBJ1-2, with D tentatively TRBD1 (6 bases). V was pared by 0 bases and J by 4 bases, with 10 bases between. There are 14 residues in the CDR3. CDR1 is SGHDT, CDR2 YYEEEE, per germline. The CDR3 region is CASSLVQGPYGYTF. The DNA of the CDR3 is TGTGCCAGCAGCTTGGTACAGGGCCCCTATGGCTACACCTTC.

Only one count was recorded for this clone. The rearrangement uses TRBV19 and TRBJ1-1, with a weak D call TRBD1 (5 bases). V dropped 2 bases and J dropped 1 base, with 14 bases sitting between them. This CDR3 contains 16 residues. Germline V CDR1 and CDR2: LNHDA, SQIVND (reference sequence). In DNA form, the CDR3 reads TGTGCCAGTAGTATACAGGGCTGGGCAGCGAACACTGAAGCTTTCTTT. Protein sequence: CASSIQGWAANTEAFF.

V is TRBV18 and J is TRBJ2-2; D perhaps matches TRBD1 (5 bases). This CDR3 is built from 17 residues. CDR1 KGHSH and CDR2 LQKENI come from the germline V gene. V shed 1 base and J shed 1 base, with 13 bases lying between them. CDR3 sequence reads: CASSPQLRTKNTGELFF. CDR3 nucleotide sequence: TGTGCCAGCTCACCACAACTTCGGACAAAGAACACCGGGGAGCTGTTTTTT.

The gene calls are TRBV21-1 and TRBJ2-5; TRBD2 is the table's D call and was not checked against the DNA. TRBV21-1 is listed as a pseudogene. The CDR3 is 17 amino acids. In DNA form, the CDR3 reads TGTGCCAGCAGCAAAGAATCTAGCGGAATATCACAAGAGACCCAGTACTTC. Protein product: CASSKESSGISQETQYF.

The V call is TRBV6-6, the J call TRBJ1-2; 7 bases match TRBD1. The germline V gene has CDR1 MNHNY and CDR2 SVGAGI (reference sequence). The J segment lost 6 bases and the V segment lost 2 bases, leaving 9 bases of the junction unmatched. The CDR3 length is 15 residues. CDR3 protein: CASSYHQGQGDGYTF. The CDR3, as DNA: TGTGCCAGCAGTTACCACCAGGGGCAGGGGGATGGCTACACCTTC.

The CDR3, as DNA: TGTGCCAGCAGTCCGCTGACAGGGGGCGCATCCAATCAGCCCCAGCATTTT. Encoded protein: CASSPLTGGASNQPQHF. This chain uses TRBV6-6 with TRBJ1-5; TRBD1 matches at 10 bases. V lost 5 bases, J lost 3 bases, and 10 bases stayed unmatched. The CDR3 length is 17 residues. CDR1 MNHNY and CDR2 SVGAGI come from the germline V gene (reference sequence).

The V gene is TRBV25-1, the J gene TRBJ1-2, with D tentatively TRBD1 (6 bases). This CDR3 contains 16 residues. V was pared by 3 bases and J by 5 bases, with 19 bases between. The V gene's germline CDR1 is MGHDK and CDR2 SYGVNS. Written as DNA, the CDR3 is TGTGCCAGCAGTGATTTTACAGGGCTCGTGGGGTATGGCTACACCTTC. It specifies CASSDFTGLVGYGYTF.

The chain has TRBV5-5 and TRBJ1-1; TRBD1 is a possible D gene (5 bases). Trimming stripped 2 bases from V and 3 bases from J, with 8 bases between. The CDR3 totals 13 residues. Germline CDR1 and CDR2: SGHKS and YYEKEE (reference sequence). The CDR3 bases are TGTGCCAGCAGCTTCCAGGGTGACACTGAAGCTTTCTTT. This gives the protein CASSFQGDTEAFF.

This chain uses TRBV15 with TRBJ1-1, with D possibly TRBD1 on 5 matching bases. The CDR3 length is 15 residues. Between the trimmed V and J ends, which lost 5 bases and 7 bases, there was a span of 20 bases. Germline V gene sequence: CDR1 LNHNV, CDR2 YYDKDF (reference sequence). CDR3 in amino acids: CATSDRGGNRVEAFF. For the CDR3, the DNA is TGTGCCACCAGCGACCGCGGGGGAAATCGAGTTGAAGCTTTCTTT.

The V and J genes are TRBV9 and TRBJ1-1; no definite D call. There are 15 residues in the CDR3. V was pared by 1 base and J by 2 bases, with 12 bases between. Germline CDR1 and CDR2: SGDLS and YYNGEE. CDR3 in amino acids: CASSVIGQTNTEAFF. The CDR3 nucleotides read TGTGCCAGCAGCGTAATAGGTCAGACAAACACTGAAGCTTTCTTT.

The rearrangement uses TRBV5-6 and TRBJ1-1; weak D call: TRBD1 (6 bases). This CDR3 spans 12 amino acids. Germline CDR1 reads SGHDT; CDR2 reads YYEEEE. V shed 5 bases and J shed 5 bases, with 10 bases lying between them. CDR3 coding DNA: TGTGCCAGCAGTACAGGGCGAACTGAAGCTTTCTTT. Its protein product is CASSTGRTEAFF.

The table lists this clone with a few counts. The V gene is TRBV5-4, the J gene TRBJ1-5; D possibly corresponds to TRBD1 (6 bases). Germline V gives CDR1 SGHNT, CDR2 YYREEE (reference sequence). The CDR3 runs to 14 residues. V was clipped by 0 bases and J by 2 bases, with 6 bases between them. CDR3 DNA: TGTGCCAGCAGCTTGGGGACAGGCAATCAGCCCCAGCATTTT. Its translation is CASSLGTGNQPQHF. The complete variable domain, with remaining parts taken from reference TRBV5-4 and TRBJ1-5, reads ETGVTQSPTHLIKTRGQQVTLRCSSQSGHNTVSWYQQALGQGPQFIFQYYREEENGRGNFPPRFSGLQFPNYSSELNVNALELDDSALYLCASSLGTGNQPQHFGDGTRLSIL.

This sequence joins TRBV9 and TRBJ2-7, with a weak D call TRBD1 (6 bases). CDR3 length equals 15 residues. Between the trimmed V and J ends, which lost 0 bases and 6 bases, there was a span of 16 bases. Per germline, CDR1 SGDLS and CDR2 YYNGEE. The CDR3 DNA reads as TGTGCCAGCAGCGTAGGTCTGGGGGCCTTCGGCGAGCAGTACTTC. Translated, it gives CASSVGLGAFGEQYF.